This entry features one T cell receptor (beta chain) sequence. This sample is part of a study of blood T cell repertoires in COVID-19. At the level of the study: From the United States, Italy and Spain came samples of acute and convalescent COVID-19. PBMCs, B-cell-depleted T cells, or T cells provided the cDNA or gDNA that made up the material.

Measured with immunoSEQ multiplex PCR; TCRdb has only the in-frame clones, and not every one. The profile shows fewer than 250,000 clones, around four fifths of them singletons. The specimen was peripheral blood. The TCR sequence derives from a woman in her forties or fifties with acute or convalescent COVID-19.

The CDR3 region is CASSYPPLGTYEQYF. In nucleotides, the CDR3 is TGTGCCAGCAGTTACCCCCCCCTTGGCACCTACGAGCAGTACTTC. The rearrangement links TRBV2 to TRBJ2-7, with unresolved D. The CDR3 spans 15 residues. V dropped 5 bases and J dropped 2 bases, with 16 bases sitting between them. CDR1 is SNHLY, CDR2 FYNNEI, per germline.